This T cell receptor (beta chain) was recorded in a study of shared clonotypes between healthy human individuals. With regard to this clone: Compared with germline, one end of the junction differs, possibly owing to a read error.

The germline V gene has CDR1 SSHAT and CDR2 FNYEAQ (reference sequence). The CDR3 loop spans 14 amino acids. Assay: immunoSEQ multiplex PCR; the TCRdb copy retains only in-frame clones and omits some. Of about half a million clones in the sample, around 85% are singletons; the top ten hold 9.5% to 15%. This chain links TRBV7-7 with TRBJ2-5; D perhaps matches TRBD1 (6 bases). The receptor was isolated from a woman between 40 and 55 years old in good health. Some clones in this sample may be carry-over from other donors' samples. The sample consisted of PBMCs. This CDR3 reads CASSNDRRPETQYF. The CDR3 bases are TGTGCTAGCAGCAACGACAGGAGACCAGAGACCCAGTACTTC. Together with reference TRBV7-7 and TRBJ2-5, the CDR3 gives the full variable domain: GAGVSQSPRYKVTKRGQDVTLRCDPISSHATLYWYQQALGQGPEFLTYFNYEAQPDKSGLPSDRFSAERPEGSISTLTIQRTEQRDSAMYRCASSNDRRPETQYFGPGTRLLVL.